This TCR beta chain came from a study of beta chain features in type 1 diabetes. Study overall: Healthy donors resembled patients in age, gender and cell yields. Overall study results and limits: When Type 1 diabetes patients were examined, their TCRB CDR3s proved moderately but significantly shorter in all four CD4+ subsets. TCRB repertoires of naive, central memory and Treg cells appeared more similar among patients than among healthy donors.

Points on this clone: Its antigen is not identified.

Expressed TCRB transcripts got sequenced, as all isolated RNA was reverse transcribed. The repertoire was sequenced with immunoSEQ multiplex PCR; TCRdb's copy has only in-frame clones and lacks some. The table lists 300,000 to 350,000 clones, 6.5% to 10% of them singletons. CDR1 and CDR2 (germline): MNHNY, SVGAGI (reference sequence). This CDR3 comprises 12 residues. Trimming left V 3 bases short and J 9 bases short, with 9 bases between. Central memory, naive, regulatory and stem cell-like memory CD4+ cells were sorted by CD45RO/CCR7/CD25/CD127/CD95/CD27. Sample: central memory CD4+ T cells from blood. The clonotype comes from a woman aged 18-30 years in good health. V gene TRBV6-6 combines with J gene TRBJ2-1; the D is unclear. DNA for the CDR3: TGTGCCAGCAGTTATCTGGTCGGTGAGCAGTTCTTC. It yields the protein CASSYLVGEQFF.